The 10 T cell receptor beta chains below were found in one sample sequenced in a study of blood T cell repertoires in COVID-19. Assay used: immunoSEQ multiplex PCR; TCRdb lists only in-frame clones, some missing. The table records approximately 60,000 clones, 78% of them present only once. Sequenced: peripheral blood. These receptors all stem from a man aged 60-69 years with COVID-19, enrolled during active disease.

The genes are TRBV6-1 and TRBJ2-5; TRBD2 agrees at 13 bases. The trim removed 4 bases at V and 5 bases at J, leaving 10 bases unmatched. CDR3 length: 17 residues. Germline CDR1 MNHNS, CDR2 SASEGT. Written as DNA, the CDR3 is TGTGCCAGCAGTGGCTATGTACTAGCGGGGGGGTACGAGACCCAGTACTTC. The encoded protein is CASSGYVLAGGYETQYF.

The chain links TRBV7-7 to TRBJ2-3; 12 positions match TRBD2. CDR1 is SSHAT and CDR2 is FNYEAQ in the germline V gene (reference sequence). V trimming: 5 bases; J trimming: 2 bases; junction bases outside the gene matches: 5. This CDR3 contains 16 residues. CDR3 in amino acids: CASSPASGGATDTQYF. The DNA for the CDR3 is TGTGCCAGCAGCCCCGCTAGCGGGGGGGCCACAGATACGCAGTATTTT.

V is TRBV7-3 and J is TRBJ1-2, with D unclear. Germline assignment: CDR1 SGHTA and CDR2 FQGTGA. The germline V and J ends were trimmed by 7 bases and 4 bases, with 16 bases remaining between them. CDR3 length: 14 residues. CDR3 amino acids: CASIPEGLVYGYTF. As DNA, the CDR3 is TGTGCCAGCATCCCAGAGGGCCTTGTCTATGGCTACACCTTC.

V and J are TRBV9 and TRBJ2-2; 7 bases agree with TRBD2. V lost 4 bases to trimming and J lost 3 bases; unmatched junction nucleotides: 3. CDR3 length equals 14 residues. From germline, CDR1 is SGDLS and CDR2 YYNGEE. CDR3 in DNA: TGTGCCAGCAGCTCGCGGGGGTACACCGGGGAGCTGTTTTTT. It translates to CASSSRGYTGELFF.

The V gene is TRBV2, the J gene TRBJ1-6, with 8 nucleotides matching TRBD1. In germline, CDR1 is SNHLY, CDR2 FYNNEI. The CDR3 loop spans 15 amino acids. Unmatched junction bases numbered 6, after V lost 2 bases and J lost 9 bases. The CDR3 nucleotides are TGTGCCAGCAGTGAACAGGGGGCACGAGGTTCACCCCTCCACTTT. It specifies CASSEQGARGSPLHF.

This clone was observed a few times. The CDR3: CTSSHPGQGPYGYTF. Written as DNA, the CDR3 is TGCACCAGCAGCCATCCCGGACAGGGCCCCTATGGCTACACCTTC. The chain recombines TRBV1 with TRBJ1-2; the DNA was not used to check the table's D call, TRBD1. TRBV1 is reported as a pseudogene. CDR3 size: 15 residues.

V and J are TRBV5-1 and TRBJ2-7; D uncertain. Trimming pared 0 bases from V and 5 bases from J, leaving 3 bases between. The CDR3 loop spans 11 amino acids. Germline V CDR1 and CDR2: SGHRS, YFSETQ. CDR3 nucleotides: TGCGCCAGCAGCTTGGGGCACGAGCAGTACTTC. Its protein product is CASSLGHEQYF.

The genes are TRBV5-1 and TRBJ2-1, with 13 bases fitting TRBD2. V was clipped by 4 bases and J by 15 bases; unmatched bases: 16. CDR1 is SGHRS, CDR2 YFSETQ, per germline. This CDR3 has 16 residues. The CDR3, as DNA: TGCGCCAGCAGCCCCGGGACTAGCGGGACAAACTTACTTGGGTTCTTC. Protein: CASSPGTSGTNLLGFF.

This chain connects TRBV19 to TRBJ1-2; 7 bases align to TRBD1. CDR1 and CDR2 (germline): LNHDA, SQIVND (reference sequence). This CDR3 contains 15 residues. With 5 bases clipped from V and 1 base from J, the junction kept 7 bases outside the gene matches. The CDR3 loop is CASSLGQTLNYGYTF. CDR3 nucleotides: TGTGCCAGTAGTCTGGGACAGACTCTTAACTATGGCTACACCTTC.

V and J are TRBV7-9 and TRBJ2-5, with D possibly matching TRBD1 (6 bases). The CDR3 is 13 residues long. Germline V CDR1 and CDR2: SEHNR, FQNEAQ (reference sequence). V was shortened by 5 bases and J by 1 base, with 8 bases between the two germline ends. The CDR3 nucleotides read TGTGCCAGCAGCCGGACAGTCCAAGAGACCCAGTACTTC. As protein: CASSRTVQETQYF.